This entry concerns a single TCR beta chain. This sample was included in a study of shared clonotypes between healthy human individuals. Bulk PBMC genomic DNA spanned ten immunoSEQ deep plates. Produced via immunoSEQ multiplex PCR; TCRdb's table is partial and in-frame only. Of over 400,000 clones listed, around 85% are singletons. Trimming removed 0 bases at V and 1 base at J, with 8 bases between. The germline V gene has CDR1 SGHVS and CDR2 FQNEAQ. The CDR3 totals 15 residues. The chain joins TRBV7-8 to TRBJ2-3; TRBD1 is a possible D gene (6 bases). The specimen sequenced was PBMCs. This TCR was recovered from a woman aged 40 to 50 in good health. Some clones in this sample may be carry-over from other donors' samples. The DNA of the CDR3 is TGTGCCAGCAGCTTAGCGCAGGGGCGCACAGATACGCAGTATTTT. Translating gives CASSLAQGRTDTQYF. Based on the CDR3 plus reference TRBV7-8 and TRBJ2-3, the full variable domain is GAGVSQSPRYKVAKRGQDVALRCDPISGHVSLFWYQQALGQGPEFLTYFQNEAQLDKSGLPSDRFFAERPEGSVSTLKIQRTQQEDSAVYLCASSLAQGRTDTQYFGPGTRLTVL.